This is a list of T cell receptor beta chains from one sample in a study of blood T cell repertoires in COVID-19. Produced via immunoSEQ multiplex PCR; TCRdb's table is partial and in-frame only. The sample lists over 110,000 clones, 75% to 90% seen once, with about 4% in the top ten. Source material: PBMCs or T cells enriched from blood (not recorded which). These receptors were taken from a man aged 50 to 59 in a cohort exposed to, infected with or recovered from COVID-19 (not recorded which). Both conserved end residues are part of each CDR3. The D gene is left open where the match is weak. Where a row states a size, it is once, few, many or the class of an expanded clone; other rows omit it.

CDR3 protein	CDR3 DNA	D gene	J gene	V gene	clone size
CASSTSTSGPSTDTQYF	TGTGCCAGCAGCACCTCCACTAGCGGACCTAGCACAGATACGCAGTATTTT	TRBD2	TRBJ2-3	TRBV5-4	-
CASSTVNTEAFF	TGTGCCAGCAGTACGGTAAACACTGAAGCTTTCTTT	-	TRBJ1-1	TRBV27	-
CASSEGQGSYEQYF	TGCGCCAGCAGTGAGGGACAGGGTTCCTACGAGCAGTACTTC	TRBD1	TRBJ2-7	TRBV10-1	-
CASSAVSGNNYGYTF	TGTGCCAGCAGCGCCGTCTCTGGCAATAACTATGGCTACACCTTC	-	TRBJ1-2	TRBV9	-
CASRRGGRENTEAFF	TGTGCCAGCAGAAGAGGTGGCCGGGAGAACACTGAAGCTTTCTTT	-	TRBJ1-1	TRBV6-5	-
CATSRDKRTQYF	TGTGCCACCAGCAGAGATAAGCGTACGCAGTATTTT	-	TRBJ2-3	TRBV15	-
CASSIGGSSYEQYF	TGTGCCAGCAGCATCGGGGGAAGCTCCTACGAGCAGTACTTC	-	TRBJ2-7	TRBV7-9	-
CASSLATLSGANVLTF	TGTGCCAGCAGCTTGGCGACTCTCTCTGGGGCCAACGTCCTGACTTTC	-	TRBJ2-6	TRBV5-4	-
CASSSWTGGALHEQYF	TGTGCCAGCAGTTCCTGGACAGGGGGCGCATTACACGAGCAGTACTTC	TRBD1	TRBJ2-7	TRBV27	-
CASSLGGGGYEQYF	TGTGCCAGCAGCTTAGGGGGCGGGGGCTACGAGCAGTACTTC	TRBD2	TRBJ2-7	TRBV11-2	-
CASTSTSGTYEQYF	TGTGCCAGCACCTCGACTAGCGGTACCTACGAGCAGTACTTC	TRBD2	TRBJ2-7	TRBV13	-
CASSTAEAMNTGELFF	TGTGCCAGTAGTACTGCGGAAGCTATGAACACCGGGGAGCTGTTTTTT	-	TRBJ2-2	TRBV19	-
CASSQIDRGATEAFF	TGTGCCAGCAGCCAAATAGACAGGGGGGCCACTGAAGCTTTCTTT	TRBD1	TRBJ1-1	TRBV3-1/TRBV3-2	few
CASYASNNEKLFF	TGTGCCAGTTACGCGTCAAATAATGAAAAACTGTTTTTT	-	TRBJ1-4	TRBV5-6	-
CASSRPAGVNNEQFF	TGTGCCAGCAGCCGTCCTGCGGGAGTAAATAATGAGCAGTTCTTC	TRBD2	TRBJ2-1	TRBV14	-
CASSGGAETQYF	TGTGCCAGCAGCGGGGGGGCGGAGACCCAGTACTTC	TRBD2	TRBJ2-5	TRBV6-5	-
CASSNPRGQGARETQYF	TGTGCCAGTAGTAACCCCCGTGGACAGGGGGCCAGAGAGACCCAGTACTTC	TRBD1	TRBJ2-5	TRBV19	once
CASSQAASGVFGDNEQFF	TGCGCCAGCAGCCAAGCGGCTAGCGGGGTCTTTGGCGACAATGAGCAGTTCTTC	TRBD2	TRBJ2-1	TRBV4-3	-